This record covers a single T cell receptor (beta chain). While infection was still active, Seattle patients were enrolled and then followed longitudinally. This sample stems from a study of blood T cell repertoires in COVID-19. Produced via immunoSEQ multiplex PCR; TCRdb's table is partial and in-frame only. This table has roughly 150,000 clones, about 82% appearing once. CDR1 is SNHLY and CDR2 is FYNNEI in the germline V gene. The CDR3 has 15 residues. The germline V and J ends were trimmed by 7 bases and 8 bases, with 20 bases remaining between them. The sample comprised peripheral blood. This chain joins TRBV2 and TRBJ1-4; D remains unclear. This TCR was sampled from a woman older than 75 with COVID-19, enrolled during active disease. The CDR3 DNA is TGTGCCAGCAAACCCCCTTTTGATAGAAAGGAAAAACTGTTTTTT. As protein: CASKPPFDRKEKLFF.